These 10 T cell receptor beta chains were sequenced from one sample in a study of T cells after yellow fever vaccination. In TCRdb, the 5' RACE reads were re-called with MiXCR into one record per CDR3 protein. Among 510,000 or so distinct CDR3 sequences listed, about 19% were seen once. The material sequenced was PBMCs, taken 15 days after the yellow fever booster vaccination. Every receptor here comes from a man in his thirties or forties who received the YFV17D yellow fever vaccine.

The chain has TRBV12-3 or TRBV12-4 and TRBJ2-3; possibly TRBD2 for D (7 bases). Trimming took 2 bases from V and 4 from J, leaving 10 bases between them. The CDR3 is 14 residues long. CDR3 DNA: TGTGCCAGCAGTTTACCGGGGGGCGCAGATACGCAGTATTTT. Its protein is CASSLPGGADTQYF.

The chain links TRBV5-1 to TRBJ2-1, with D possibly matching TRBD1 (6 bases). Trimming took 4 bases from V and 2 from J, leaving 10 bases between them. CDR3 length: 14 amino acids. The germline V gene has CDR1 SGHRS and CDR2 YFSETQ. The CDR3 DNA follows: TGCGCCAGCAGCATGGACAGAACCTACAATGAGCAGTTCTTC. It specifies CASSMDRTYNEQFF.

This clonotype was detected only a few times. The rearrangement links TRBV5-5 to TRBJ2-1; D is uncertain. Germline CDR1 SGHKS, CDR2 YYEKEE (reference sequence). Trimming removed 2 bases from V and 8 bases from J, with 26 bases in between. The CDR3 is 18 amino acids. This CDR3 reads CASSLVPSGGGYVDEQFF. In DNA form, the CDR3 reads TGTGCCAGCAGCTTAGTACCGTCCGGCGGTGGCTACGTCGATGAGCAGTTCTTC.

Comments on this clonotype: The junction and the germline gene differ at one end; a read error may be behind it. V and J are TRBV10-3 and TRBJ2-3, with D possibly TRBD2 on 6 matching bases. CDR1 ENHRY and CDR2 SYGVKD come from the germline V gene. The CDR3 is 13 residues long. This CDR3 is CAIEDYRTDTRYF. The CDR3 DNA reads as TGTGCCATCGAGGACTACCGCACAGATACGCGGTATTTT.

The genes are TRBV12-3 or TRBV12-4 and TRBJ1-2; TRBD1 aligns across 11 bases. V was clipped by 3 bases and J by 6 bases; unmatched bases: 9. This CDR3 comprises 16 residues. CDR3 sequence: CASSLGTGGVLHGYTF. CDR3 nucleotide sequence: TGTGCCAGCAGTTTGGGGACAGGGGGGGTTCTACATGGCTACACCTTC.

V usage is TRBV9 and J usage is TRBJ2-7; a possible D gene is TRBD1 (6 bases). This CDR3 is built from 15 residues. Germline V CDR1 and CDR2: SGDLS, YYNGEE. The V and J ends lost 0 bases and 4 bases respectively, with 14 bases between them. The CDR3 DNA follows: TGTGCCAGCAGCGTAGGGAATGGACAGTTTTACGAGCAGTACTTC. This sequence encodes CASSVGNGQFYEQYF.

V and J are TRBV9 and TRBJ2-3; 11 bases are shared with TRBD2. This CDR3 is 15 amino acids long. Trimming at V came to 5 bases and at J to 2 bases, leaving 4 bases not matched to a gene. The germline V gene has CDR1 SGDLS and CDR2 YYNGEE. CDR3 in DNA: TGTGCCAGCAGACCGGGACTAGCGGTCACAGATACGCAGTATTTT. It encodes CASRPGLAVTDTQYF.

The CDR3: CASSATSNTGELFF. CDR3 in DNA: TGTGCCAGCAGTGCGACTAGTAACACCGGGGAGCTGTTTTTT. The J gene is TRBJ2-2, the V gene TRBV2, with D maybe TRBD2 (6 bases). This CDR3 contains 14 residues. Germline assignment: CDR1 SNHLY and CDR2 FYNNEI. The V end lost 4 bases, the J end lost 2 bases, and 8 bases lay between the germline ends.

For the CDR3, the DNA is TGTGCCAGCAGTTTTGTTAAGGGGGCAGATACGCAGTATTTT. Its protein product is CASSFVKGADTQYF. The rearrangement joins TRBV27 to TRBJ2-3, with D possibly TRBD1 on 6 matching bases. CDR1 is MNHEY and CDR2 is SMNVEV in the germline V gene (reference sequence). The CDR3 extends over 14 amino acids. Trimming took 3 bases from V and 4 from J, leaving 11 bases between them.

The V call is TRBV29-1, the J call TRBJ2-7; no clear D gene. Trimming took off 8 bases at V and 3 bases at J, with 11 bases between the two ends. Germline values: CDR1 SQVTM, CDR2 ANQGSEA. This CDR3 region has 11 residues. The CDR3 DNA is TGCAGCACCTTGGTCGGCTACGAGCAGTACTTC. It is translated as CSTLVGYEQYF.